Sequencing of this T cell receptor (beta chain) was carried out in a study of shared clonotypes between healthy human individuals. In the study overall: The donors, a couple of women and three men, were aged 18 to 49.

The ends were cut back, 3 bases at V and 3 bases at J, with 9 bases in the middle. The CDR3 runs 14 residues. The V gene's germline CDR1 is SGHRS and CDR2 YFSETQ. Original data processing: Owing to the provision of junction-only sequences devoid of quality scores by immunoSEQ, filtering differed. Sequencing used immunoSEQ multiplex PCR; TCRdb keeps in-frame clones, though not all of them. V, J and clone size are those of that table, while D and trimming were read from the DNA. Counted here are about 2 million clones, approximately 94% occurring once; the ten biggest clones make up more than 0.95%. Naivety among CD8 cells was defined by CD45RO negativity and positive CCR7 selection, thereby excluding terminally differentiated effector memory CD45RA+ cells. Donors, without exception, were Caucasian adults residing in Nashville, Tennessee.

This TCR came from a man aged 18 to 30 in good health. The chain combines TRBV5-1 with TRBJ1-4; D may be TRBD1 (5 bases). Sequencing input: naive CD8+ T cells sorted from blood. The CDR3 DNA is TGCGCCAGCAGCTGGGGACGGCCTAATGAAAAACTGTTTTTT. Translating it yields CASSWGRPNEKLFF.